The 3 T cell receptor beta chains presented below share a single source sample, sequenced in a study of T cells in Graves' hyperthyroidism and ophthalmopathy. The CDR3 regions of TCR beta were amplified from RNA transcripts. In the first-round RT-PCR of the TCR CDR3, the HTBI primer set was used. MiXCR, run by TCRdb on the multiplex PCR reads, gives a single entry per CDR3 protein. The sample holds roughly 570,000 distinct CDR3 sequences, roughly 46% seen once. What was sequenced was peripheral blood or thyroid tissue (not recorded which). These receptors originate from a young woman with Graves' hyperthyroidism.

This clonotype was seen at least ten times. This rearrangement joins TRBV7-3 to TRBJ2-5; D tentatively reads TRBD1 or TRBD2 (6 bases each). CDR1 SGHTA and CDR2 FQGTGA come from the germline V gene. CDR3 length equals 13 residues. Trimming stripped 5 bases from V and 6 bases from J, with 13 bases between. DNA for the CDR3: TGTGCCAGCAGCCCAAGGGGGGTACAGACCCAGTACTTC. Translation: CASSPRGVQTQYF.

Only a few counts were recorded for this clonotype. A clone one base away is much larger, so this may be a read error. This chain joins TRBV10-3 and TRBJ2-5; no clear D gene. The CDR3 has 13 residues. CDR1 is ENHRY and CDR2 is SYGVKD in the germline V gene. Between the trimmed V and J ends, which lost 3 bases and 1 base, there was a span of 6 bases. CDR3 protein: CAISELTQETQYF. The CDR3, as DNA: TGTGCCATCAGTGAACTTACCCAAGAGACCCAGTACTTC.

The CDR3: CASSVRQGASEAFF. Written as DNA, the CDR3 is TGTGCCAGCAGTGTCCGACAGGGCGCATCTGAAGCTTTCTTT. The chain uses TRBV2 and TRBJ1-1; 7 bases align to TRBD1. The V gene end was trimmed by 4 bases and the J gene end by 6 bases; junction bases not matched to a gene: 8. The CDR3 spans 14 residues. In germline, CDR1 is SNHLY, CDR2 FYNNEI.